This TCR beta chain was identified during a study of blood T cell repertoires in COVID-19. At the level of the study: Researchers got acute and convalescent COVID-19 samples from the United States, Italy and Spain. Sample material is recorded as cDNA or gDNA derived from T cells, B-cell-depleted T cells, or PBMCs.

Deletions cut 7 bases from V and 0 bases from J, with 7 bases between. The CDR3 extends over 11 amino acids. CDR1 is GTSNPN, CDR2 SVGIG, per germline (reference sequence). Original data processing: Amplification of reference gene primers provided the estimated nucleated cell counts. Using immunoSEQ multiplex PCR, the repertoire was profiled, and TCRdb retains in-frame clones only, with some absent. V, J and clone size are those of that table, while D and trimming were read from the DNA. The table shows just over 70,000 clones, with about 68% occurring only once. Sequenced material: peripheral blood. The rearrangement joins TRBV30 to TRBJ2-7; D is unclear. This sequence was found in a woman in her seventies with acute or convalescent COVID-19. This chain's CDR3 is CAFSSSYEQYF. The CDR3 DNA follows: TGTGCCTTTTCCAGCTCCTACGAGCAGTACTTC.